The 7 T cell receptor beta chains presented below share a single source sample, sequenced in a study of T cells in Graves' hyperthyroidism and ophthalmopathy. Template material for amplifying TCR beta CDR3 regions consisted of RNA transcripts. TCR CDR3 underwent first-round RT-PCR with the HTBI primer set. TCRdb itself ran the multiplex PCR reads through MiXCR, one entry per CDR3 protein. The table includes about 840,000 distinct CDR3 sequences, approximately 40% detected once. Sequencing was performed on blood. These receptor sequences come from a young man with Graves' hyperthyroidism.

The V gene is TRBV11-2, the J gene TRBJ2-5, with a possible D match to TRBD1 (5 bases). V lost 5 bases to trimming and J lost 8 bases, with 12 bases between them. Looked up from germline, CDR1 is SGHAT and CDR2 is FQNNGV. This CDR3 is 12 amino acids long. CDR3 residues: CASSRSQGTQYF. In DNA form, the CDR3 reads TGTGCCAGCAGCCGAAGCCAGGGTACCCAGTACTTC. The whole variable domain, filled in from reference TRBV11-2 and TRBJ2-5, reads EAGVAQSPRYKIIEKRQSVAFWCNPISGHATLYWYQQILGQGPKLLIQFQNNGVVDDSQLPKDRFSAERLKGVDSTLKIQPAKLEDSAVYLCASSRSQGTQYFGPGTRLLVL.

This clonotype was picked up one time. This chain connects TRBV5-1 to TRBJ2-2, with unresolved D. CDR1 SGHRS and CDR2 YFSETQ come from the germline V gene. The CDR3 spans 15 residues. V was trimmed by 4 bases and J by 1 base, leaving 11 bases between them. The CDR3 nucleotides read TGCGCCAGCAGCCCTCGAGCGCAGAACACCGGGGAGCTGTTTTTT. This encodes CASSPRAQNTGELFF.

This clonotype has more than one count but fewer than ten. This may come from a read error, since a much larger clone is one base off. This sequence joins TRBV2 and TRBJ2-2; the match to TRBD1 covers 8 bases. The V gene's germline CDR1 is SNHLY and CDR2 FYNNEI. This CDR3 is built from 14 residues. The V segment lost 8 bases and the J segment 0 bases; nucleotides outside the gene matches: 2. DNA of the CDR3: TGTGCCAGCGGGGGACAGGCGAACACCGGGGAGCTGTTTTTT. It is translated as CASGGQANTGELFF.

The V call is TRBV29-1, the J call TRBJ2-2; 11 bases match TRBD1. The length of the CDR3 is 13 residues. Germline lookup yields CDR1 SQVTM and CDR2 ANQGSEA. With V trimmed by 5 bases and J by 10 bases, 6 bases remained unmatched. The CDR3 region is CSVRTGGGEELFF. CDR3 nucleotides: TGCAGCGTTCGGACAGGGGGCGGTGAGGAGCTGTTTTTT.

This clonotype was found a few times. The V gene is TRBV5-1, the J gene TRBJ1-1; D is ambiguous. V lost 2 bases and J 3 bases, leaving 14 bases between the germline ends. The germline V gene has CDR1 SGHRS and CDR2 YFSETQ. This CDR3 contains 15 residues. Here the CDR3 reads CASSFYLGRDTEAFF. Here the CDR3 DNA reads TGCGCCAGCAGCTTTTACCTAGGGAGGGACACTGAAGCTTTCTTT.

The J gene is TRBJ2-2, the V gene TRBV20-1; 7 nucleotides match TRBD2. The V gene end was trimmed by 0 bases and the J gene end by 3 bases; junction bases not matched to a gene: 4. CDR1 is DFQATT and CDR2 is SNEGSKA in the germline V gene (reference sequence). The length of the CDR3 is 15 residues. The CDR3 here is CSARDAGVDTGELFF. In DNA form, the CDR3 reads TGCAGTGCTAGAGATGCGGGGGTCGACACCGGGGAGCTGTTTTTT.

This clonotype was detected a few times. V gene TRBV2 combines with J gene TRBJ1-2; a possible D gene is TRBD1 (5 bases). The V gene lost 8 bases and the J gene lost 2 bases, with 18 bases spanning the gap. This CDR3 has 15 residues. Germline V gives CDR1 SNHLY, CDR2 FYNNEI. CDR3: CASSRQTGVNYGYTF. The CDR3 DNA is TGTGCCAGCTCACGACAGACGGGGGTGAACTATGGCTACACCTTC.